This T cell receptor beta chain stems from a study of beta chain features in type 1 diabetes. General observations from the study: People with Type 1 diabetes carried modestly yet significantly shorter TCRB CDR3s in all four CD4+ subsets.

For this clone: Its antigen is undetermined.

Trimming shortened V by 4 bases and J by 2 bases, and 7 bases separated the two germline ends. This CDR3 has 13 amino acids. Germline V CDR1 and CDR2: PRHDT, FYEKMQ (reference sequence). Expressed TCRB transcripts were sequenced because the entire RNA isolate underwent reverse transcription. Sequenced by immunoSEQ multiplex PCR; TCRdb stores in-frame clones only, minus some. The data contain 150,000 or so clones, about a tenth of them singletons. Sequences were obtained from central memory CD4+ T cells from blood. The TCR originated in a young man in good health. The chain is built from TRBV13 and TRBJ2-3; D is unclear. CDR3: CASSSRFTDTQYF. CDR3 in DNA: TGTGCCAGCAGCTCTAGATTCACAGATACGCAGTATTTT.